This TCR beta chain is from a study of OX40 agonist ivuxolimab in advanced cancers. Study results and limitations: Partial responders at 0.1-3.0 mg/kg had among the lowest clonal expansion. Circulating CD4+ and CD8+ T cells showed clonal expansion by week 6 at 0.1 to 3.0 mg/kg. CD8+ T cells were the subset that, on average, had more expanded clones than CD4+.

This clone was seen only once. Its antigen is unknown. Assay used: immunoSEQ multiplex PCR; TCRdb lists only in-frame clones, some missing. Here the sample spans over 95,000 clones, roughly 83% being singletons. This CDR3 contains 15 residues. Germline V lookup: CDR1 SEHNR, CDR2 FQNEAQ (reference sequence). Trimming took 11 bases from V and 4 from J, leaving 21 bases between them. The TCR originated in an adult with an advanced solid tumor such as melanoma, head and neck, liver or kidney cancer. The sample here was CD4+ or CD8+ T cells sorted from blood, taken in a trial of the OX40 agonist ivuxolimab. This sequence joins TRBV7-9 and TRBJ2-1, with a weak D call TRBD2 (5 bases). CDR3 in amino acids: CASEAVPEHYNEQFF. CDR3 DNA sequence: TGTGCCTCGGAGGCGGTGCCCGAACATTACAATGAGCAGTTCTTC.